Following are 8 T cell receptor beta chains from one sample sequenced in a study of identical twins. MiXCR, applied by TCRdb to the 5' RACE reads, yields one record per CDR3 protein. The repertoire holds 1.5 million to 2 million distinct CDR3 sequences, with less than 35% as singletons. The sample taken for sequencing was cord blood. The receptors here all came from a newborn girl in good health.

This clonotype has a handful of counts. The chain combines TRBV27 with TRBJ2-7; D remains ambiguous. Germline V gives CDR1 MNHEY, CDR2 SMNVEV (reference sequence). V was shortened by 0 bases and J by 7 bases, with 22 bases between the two germline ends. This CDR3 has 17 residues. The CDR3 DNA follows: TGTGCCAGCAGTTTATCAGGGTCCCCAACCAGATCTAGTGAGCAGTACTTC. It is translated as CASSLSGSPTRSSEQYF.

This rearrangement joins TRBV12-3 or TRBV12-4 to TRBJ1-1; D ambiguous. The CDR3 is made up of 11 amino acids. V lost 7 bases and J lost 7, with 10 bases in between. The CDR3 here is CASTKGYEAFF. The CDR3 DNA follows: TGTGCCAGCACCAAGGGATATGAAGCTTTCTTT.

The gene calls are TRBV5-1 and TRBJ1-1; TRBD1 agrees at 9 bases. The CDR3 extends over 12 amino acids. Germline loops: CDR1 SGHRS, CDR2 YFSETQ. Written as DNA, the CDR3 is TGCCCTCGTTGGGACAGGGCGACTGAAGCTTTCTTT. It specifies CPRWDRATEAFF.

V usage is TRBV4-1 and J usage is TRBJ1-4; D is undetermined. The CDR3 has 13 residues. CDR1 and CDR2 (germline): MGHRA, YSYEKL. The ends were cut back, 1 base at V and 7 bases at J, with 7 bases in the middle. CDR3 in amino acids: CASSQAQGEKLFF. The CDR3 nucleotides read TGCGCCAGCAGCCAAGCCCAAGGTGAAAAACTGTTTTTT.

This clonotype was observed a few times. This sequence joins TRBV4-1 and TRBJ1-1; 8 positions agree with TRBD1. In germline, CDR1 is MGHRA, CDR2 YSYEKL. Trimming took 2 bases from V and 3 from J; bases not matched to a gene: 5. This CDR3 is 15 amino acids long. The CDR3 DNA reads as TGCGCCAGCAGCCAATTAGGACAGGGACACACTGAAGCTTTCTTT. Encoded protein: CASSQLGQGHTEAFF.

This clonotype was observed a few times. One base away lies a much larger clone, so this may be a sequencing read error. The chain uses TRBV4-2 and TRBJ2-1, with D possibly being TRBD2 (5 bases). This CDR3 spans 13 amino acids. V shed 6 bases and J shed 8 bases, with 14 bases lying between them. The germline CDR1 and CDR2 sequences are LGHNA and YNFKEQ. CDR3 DNA sequence: TGTGCCAGCAGGCCAGGCGGGTACGATGAGCAGTTCTTC. Protein product: CASRPGGYDEQFF.

In regard to this clonotype: A much larger clonotype is one base distant, so this may be a read error. The chain couples TRBV4-1 to TRBJ2-3; D is perhaps TRBD2 (5 bases). The germline V and J ends were trimmed by 0 bases and 7 bases, with 8 bases remaining between them. The V gene's germline CDR1 is MGHRA and CDR2 YSYEKL. The CDR3 is 13 residues long. The CDR3: CASSQDSEYTQYF. Here the CDR3 DNA reads TGCGCCAGCAGCCAAGATAGCGAGTATACGCAGTATTTT.

There are many counts of this clonotype. The chain links TRBV20-1 to TRBJ1-5, with unresolved D. Trimming took 5 bases from V and 0 from J, leaving 8 bases between them. This CDR3 is built from 13 residues. Per the germline V gene, CDR1 is DFQATT and CDR2 is SNEGSKA (reference sequence). CDR3 loop: CSASLDSNQPQHF. CDR3 bases: TGCAGTGCTTCACTGGATAGCAATCAGCCCCAGCATTTT.